The TCR beta chain under discussion was sequenced for a study of T cell repertoires in cytomegalovirus infection (dated by TCRdb to about 2019). Turning to the overall study: Peptide stimulations targeted recently identified HLA-C-restricted CMV epitopes, whose presentation resists viral immunomodulation, together with well-studied HLA-B-restricted epitopes. Donor HLA type was relevant to the analysis, as public TCR beta signatures indicated carriage of CMV infection together with the matching HLA type.

The intended sense of this specimen's treatment or condition label: in vitro stimulation with specific CMV peptide epitopes to enrich CMV-specific T cells. Notes on this clonotype: Its antigen is unknown. Base quality data are lacking; no much larger clone is found one base away.

Results and caveats for the whole study, not just this receptor: The ex vivo response was dominated by HLA-C-restricted CMV-specific TCR beta clonotypes, which also provided the single most frequent clonotype in two of eight donors. In both this cohort and an independent roughly 330-donor cohort, the cumulative frequency of public TCR beta family members distinguished carriers of CMV infection plus the relevant HLA type.

Data came from an Illumina HiSeq 1500. TCRdb redid the processing of the public reads, applying fastp at Q25 and MiXCR, and retained in-frame beta chains. Under each unique CDR3 protein, matching rows form one entry showing the most common genes and DNA. The sample contains approximately 1,000,000 distinct CDR3 sequences, approximately 31% of them found a single time. The ten largest clones take up roughly 13% of the sample. The material was cultured CD8+ T cells from PBMCs, obtained from culture after CMV antigen stimulation. The clonotype comes from a human donor in good health (CMV status not recorded). Some clones in this sample may be carry-over from other donors' samples.

The nucleotide sequence reads TGTGCCAGCGTTACAGGGAAGAACACTGAAGCTTTCTTT. Its protein reads: CASVTGKNTEAFF. This sequence uses TRBV6-1 and TRBJ1-1; the D gene is perhaps TRBD1, on 6 matching bases. Sequences MNHNS (CDR1) and SASEGT (CDR2) are obtained from the germline V gene. Between the V and J ends, shortened by 8 bases and 1 base respectively, the junction contains 11 bases. The CDR3 has 13 amino acids, counting the end cysteine and phenylalanine. The retained sequence is limited to the CDR3, 39 bases, with the frame set at the first base.